The sequence of this T cell receptor (beta chain) was determined in a study of identical twins. The study's findings and limits: Carriage of fewer insertions was seen in abundant cord blood beta clonotypes, whereas memory repertoires showed none. Alpha sequences out of frame and shared by twins had excess low generation probability. Beta out-of-frame sequences showed weaker excess twin sharing.

Template switching (which added a universal primer site) was used, and cDNA carried unique molecular identifiers. Via MiXCR, TCRdb re-called the 5' RACE reads, giving one row per CDR3 protein. The sample shows 640,000 or so distinct CDR3 sequences, roughly 6.2% of them seen only once. The germline V gene has CDR1 SGHRS and CDR2 YFSETQ. The CDR3 runs 12 residues. Trimming removed 7 bases at V and 0 bases at J, with 8 bases between. This clonotype was recorded many times. Its antigen is currently unknown. The chain has TRBV5-1 and TRBJ2-7; D is uncertain. This TCR derives from a man between 18 and 35 years old in good health. The sequenced material came from naive T cells sorted from blood. The CDR3 bases are TGCGCCAGCGGGCCGAGCTCCTACGAGCAGTACTTC. Protein: CASGPSSYEQYF.